Following are 29 T cell receptor beta chains from one sample sequenced in a study of shared clonotypes between healthy human individuals (dated by TCRdb to about 2020). The library was made by the immunoSEQ multiplex PCR assay. TCRdb limited this immuneACCESS table to in-frame rearrangements with V and J called. A share of clones is missing; checked studies link under half to unresolved V genes, and the rest is unexplained. The sample table holds about 100,000 clones, of which around 68% were seen once. The ten largest clonotypes hold approximately 53% of the sample. Material for sequencing was memory CD8+ T cells sorted from blood. Per the publication, the cell subset or site label means: CD45RO+ cells pooled with CCR7-negative TemRA cells. The receptors shown here come from a young man in good health.

The count of this clone is one. The rearrangement links TRBV7-9 to TRBJ1-1, with D hard to call. The CDR3 runs 12 residues. Trimming cost V 1 base and J 6 bases, with 6 bases left between them. CDR1 and CDR2 (germline): SEHNR, FQNEAQ (reference sequence). The CDR3 DNA follows: TGTGCCAGCAGCTTAGACTGGGCTGAAGCTTTCTTT. Its translation: CASSLDWAEAFF.

There are many counts of this clone. At the DNA level, this CDR3 is encoded by other sequences in the same sample as well. V gene TRBV11-2 combines with J gene TRBJ2-7, with 7 nucleotides matching TRBD1. CDR1 and CDR2 from the germline V gene are SGHAT and FQNNGV. This CDR3 has 15 residues. V shed 1 base, J shed 1 base, and the junction held 4 bases outside the gene matches. CDR3: CASSLGGDSSYEQYF. CDR3 DNA: TGTGCCAGCAGCTTAGGAGGGGACAGTTCCTACGAGCAGTACTTC.

V is TRBV9 and J is TRBJ1-3; 8 positions agree with TRBD1. Trimming cost V 3 bases and J 0 bases; bases outside gene matches: 5. The germline gives CDR1 SGDLS, CDR2 YYNGEE. This CDR3 spans 16 amino acids. CDR3 sequence reads: CASSARQGYSGNTIYF. In nucleotides, the CDR3 is TGTGCCAGCAGCGCCAGACAGGGGTACTCTGGAAACACCATATATTTT.

The chain uses TRBV28 and TRBJ2-7; D gene ambiguous. V was trimmed by 3 bases and J by 3 bases, leaving 6 bases between them. Germline V gives CDR1 MDHEN, CDR2 SYDVKM. The CDR3 loop spans 12 amino acids. The CDR3 DNA reads as TGTGCCAGCAGTTTTCCAGACTACGAGCAGTACTTC. It translates to CASSFPDYEQYF.

This sequence joins TRBV5-8 and TRBJ2-1; 10 nucleotides agree with TRBD1. Germline V gene sequence: CDR1 SGHTS, CDR2 YDEGEE. The junction had 15 bases not matched to a gene; V was cut back by 9 bases and J by 6 bases. The CDR3 sequence is 16 residues long. CDR3 protein: CATPLYSGTGVNEQFF. CDR3 bases: TGTGCCACCCCCCTTTACTCCGGGACAGGGGTCAATGAGCAGTTCTTC. Variable domain in full (rest from reference TRBV5-8 and TRBJ2-1): EAGVTQSPTHLIKTRGQQATLRCSPISGHTSVYWYQQALGLGLQFLLWYDEGEERNRGNFPPRFSGRQFPNYSSELNVNALELEDSALYLCATPLYSGTGVNEQFFGPGTRLTVL.

V and J are TRBV7-8 and TRBJ2-1; D remains ambiguous. Germline V lookup: CDR1 SGHVS, CDR2 FQNEAQ. V lost 1 base and J lost 7, with 11 bases in between. The CDR3 consists of 14 residues. The CDR3 sequence: CASSLVGPMNEQFF. The CDR3 DNA reads as TGTGCCAGCAGCTTAGTAGGGCCTATGAATGAGCAGTTCTTC.

J is TRBJ2-1 and V is TRBV28; TRBD2 matches at 12 bases. Germline V gives CDR1 MDHEN, CDR2 SYDVKM. The trim removed 6 bases at V and 8 bases at J, leaving 11 bases unmatched. The CDR3 spans 16 residues. The CDR3 protein is CASSYLTSGSSYEQFF. In nucleotides, the CDR3 is TGTGCCAGCAGCTACCTGACTAGCGGGAGCAGCTATGAGCAGTTCTTC.

This chain links TRBV11-2 with TRBJ2-3; D gene ambiguous. CDR1 and CDR2 from the germline V gene are SGHAT and FQNNGV. This CDR3 region has 15 residues. The ends were cut back, 2 bases at V and 2 bases at J, with 11 bases in the middle. In DNA form, the CDR3 reads TGTGCCAGCAGCTTATCTTTTGGGGACACAGATACGCAGTATTTT. Translated: CASSLSFGDTDTQYF.

This clone was counted between two and nine times. J is TRBJ2-7 and V is TRBV6-1, with 8 bases identical to TRBD1. J was trimmed by 5 bases and V by 7 bases; bases with no gene match: 7. The CDR3 length is 13 residues. Germline CDR1 reads MNHNS; CDR2 reads SASEGT. This chain's CDR3 is CASMRTGSHEQYF. The CDR3 DNA is TGTGCCAGCATGAGGACAGGGAGTCACGAGCAGTACTTC.

This clone was observed a few times. This chain uses TRBV2 with TRBJ2-3; D unclear. Germline values: CDR1 SNHLY, CDR2 FYNNEI. CDR3 length: 14 amino acids. Trimming removed 6 bases from V and 5 bases from J, with 15 bases in between. CDR3 DNA: TGTGCCAGCAGGGTTGGCGTAGCCGAAGATACGCAGTATTTT. This codes for CASRVGVAEDTQYF.

This rearrangement joins TRBV4-3 to TRBJ2-7; possibly TRBD1 for D (6 bases). Deletions cut 1 base from V and 0 bases from J, with 16 bases between. Germline-derived CDR1 and CDR2 are LGHNA and YSLEER. The CDR3 extends over 17 amino acids. The CDR3 bases are TGCGCCAGCAGCCAAGCAGACAGGCGATATCACTCCTACGAGCAGTACTTC. This gives the protein CASSQADRRYHSYEQYF.

CDR3 DNA: TGTGCCAGCAGCTTAGCGGGGTCAAGTGAAGCTTTCTTT. It encodes CASSLAGSSEAFF. The chain employs TRBV7-6 and TRBJ1-1, with no clear D. V shed 0 bases and J shed 7 bases, with 9 bases lying between them. The CDR3 length is 13 residues. Germline V gene lookup returns CDR1 SGHVS and CDR2 FNYEAQ.

This clone was picked up many times. The rearrangement uses TRBV27 and TRBJ2-1; D assignment may be TRBD1 or TRBD2 (5 bases each). The CDR3 is 17 residues long. In germline, CDR1 is MNHEY, CDR2 SMNVEV (reference sequence). V gave up 6 bases and J gave up 7 bases, with 25 bases separating them. The CDR3 region is CASSPTSLGDSGNEQFF. The DNA of the CDR3 is TGTGCCAGCAGCCCTACTAGTCTGGGCGACAGTGGGAATGAGCAGTTCTTC.

The chain links TRBV19 to TRBJ1-2; D call uncertain. The V and J ends lost 2 bases and 4 bases respectively, with 11 bases between them. The length of the CDR3 is 14 residues. Germline loops: CDR1 LNHDA, CDR2 SQIVND (reference sequence). CDR3 region: CASSIPGAPYGYTF. The CDR3 DNA reads as TGTGCCAGTAGTATACCAGGAGCCCCCTATGGCTACACCTTC.

This clone was observed once. The genes are TRBV25-1 and TRBJ2-7, with D possibly TRBD1 on 6 matching bases. Trimming pared 3 bases from V and 7 bases from J, leaving 10 bases between. The CDR3 sequence is 12 residues long. Per germline, CDR1 MGHDK and CDR2 SYGVNS. The CDR3, as DNA: TGTGCCAGCAGTGATCAAAGGGGGGAGCAGTACTTC. It is translated as CASSDQRGEQYF.

This clone came up many times. The V gene is TRBV6-9, the J gene TRBJ2-7; D is uncertain. CDR3 length: 11 amino acids. Trimming left V 8 bases short and J 4 bases short, with 9 bases between. Germline V gives CDR1 MNHGY, CDR2 SVAAGI. CDR3 protein: CASASLYEQYF. CDR3 DNA sequence: TGTGCCAGCGCTAGTCTTTACGAGCAGTACTTC.

The chain is built from TRBV6-1 and TRBJ1-1; D may be TRBD1 (6 bases). The ends were cut back, 0 bases at V and 2 bases at J, with 16 bases in the middle. Per the germline V gene, CDR1 is MNHNS and CDR2 is SASEGT. This CDR3 spans 17 amino acids. CDR3 nucleotide sequence: TGTGCCAGCAGTGAAGCTGAGGGGGACAAAGGTAACACTGAAGCTTTCTTT. Its protein product is CASSEAEGDKGNTEAFF.

This clone was detected ten times or more. The rearrangement uses TRBV7-9 and TRBJ2-5, with 8 bases fitting TRBD1. The CDR3 covers 15 residues. Germline CDR1 is SEHNR and CDR2 is FQNEAQ (reference sequence). Trimming took 1 base from V and 7 from J; bases not matched to a gene: 8. This chain's CDR3 is CASSLVRTGTVTQYF. The CDR3 DNA reads as TGTGCCAGCAGCTTAGTTCGGACAGGGACGGTGACCCAGTACTTC.

This clone was observed once. The same CDR3 also results from other DNA sequences found in this sample. For the CDR3, the DNA is TGTGCCAGCAGCTTAGAGCGGGACAGGGGCTCTGGAAACACCATATATTTT. Its protein is CASSLERDRGSGNTIYF. This rearrangement joins TRBV11-2 to TRBJ1-3; 10 nucleotides line up with TRBD1. Germline CDR1 SGHAT, CDR2 FQNNGV. The CDR3 covers 17 residues. J lost 0 bases, V lost 0 bases, and 2 bases had no gene match.

V is TRBV28 and J is TRBJ1-2, with unresolved D. The CDR3 consists of 15 residues. In germline, CDR1 is MDHEN, CDR2 SYDVKM. Trimming took 3 bases from V and 2 from J, leaving 13 bases between them. The CDR3 DNA is TGTGCCAGCAGTTTCGGCGTCGGGTGGAACTATGGCTACACCTTC. Translated, it gives CASSFGVGWNYGYTF.

This clone came up once. This chain uses TRBV5-6 with TRBJ2-4, with TRBD1 matching over 7 bases. The J segment lost 0 bases and the V segment lost 2 bases, leaving 5 bases of the junction unmatched. This CDR3 spans 16 amino acids. Germline V lookup: CDR1 SGHDT, CDR2 YYEEEE. The CDR3 region has the DNA TGTGCCAGCAGCTTCCAGGGGGTAATAGCCAAAAACATTCAGTACTTC. Translating it yields CASSFQGVIAKNIQYF.

The rearrangement joins TRBV30 to TRBJ2-7, with D possibly matching TRBD2 (6 bases). Between the trimmed V and J ends, which lost 0 bases and 5 bases, there was a span of 17 bases. This CDR3 has 15 amino acids. Per the germline V gene, CDR1 is GTSNPN and CDR2 is SVGIG (reference sequence). The CDR3 region is CAWSVGTGLRNEQYF. The DNA for the CDR3 is TGTGCCTGGAGTGTAGGGACTGGGCTACGTAACGAGCAGTACTTC.

The V and J genes are TRBV27 and TRBJ1-3; 8 bases map to TRBD1. V dropped 2 bases and J dropped 8; count of bases not matched to a gene: 5. The length of the CDR3 is 14 residues. CDR1 and CDR2 from the germline V gene are MNHEY and SMNVEV (reference sequence). As DNA, the CDR3 is TGTGCCAGCAGTTTAATAACAGGGGGAGACACCATATATTTT. It is translated as CASSLITGGDTIYF.

The V and J genes are TRBV6-1 and TRBJ2-4; D might be TRBD1 (6 bases). The V gene lost 6 bases and the J gene lost 1 base, with 22 bases spanning the gap. This CDR3 contains 18 residues. CDR1 is MNHNS and CDR2 is SASEGT in the germline V gene. CDR3 protein: CASSENGRRQGAKNIQYF. The CDR3 region has the DNA TGTGCCAGCAGCGAAAACGGACGGCGTCAGGGGGCCAAAAACATTCAGTACTTC.

This clone was observed at least ten times. The chain recombines TRBV7-8 with TRBJ1-1; 7 positions match TRBD1. V dropped 2 bases and J dropped 0; count of bases not matched to a gene: 6. Germline V lookup: CDR1 SGHVS, CDR2 FQNEAQ. This CDR3 spans 16 amino acids. In DNA form, the CDR3 reads TGTGCCAGCAGCTTATTAGGGGGCACCATGAACACTGAAGCTTTCTTT. Its translation: CASSLLGGTMNTEAFF.

The V and J genes are TRBV5-1 and TRBJ2-7, with a weak D call TRBD2 (6 bases). The CDR3 is 15 amino acids. Germline V gives CDR1 SGHRS, CDR2 YFSETQ. V was cut by 1 base and J by 0 bases, with 11 bases left in between. The CDR3 loop is CASSLLAPSSYEQYF. In nucleotides, the CDR3 is TGCGCCAGCAGCTTGCTAGCGCCGAGCTCCTACGAGCAGTACTTC.

This clone has a single count. The rearrangement joins TRBV18 to TRBJ2-5, with D tentatively TRBD1 (5 bases). The germline V gene has CDR1 KGHSH and CDR2 LQKENI. The V end lost 6 bases, the J end lost 3 bases, and 11 bases lay between the germline ends. This CDR3 is 13 amino acids long. CDR3 in DNA: TGTGCCAGCTCCCAGGACAAAAAAGAGACCCAGTACTTC. It encodes CASSQDKKETQYF.

The rearrangement uses TRBV5-1 and TRBJ2-1; 12 nucleotides agree with TRBD2. The CDR3 has 15 amino acids. CDR1 SGHRS and CDR2 YFSETQ come from the germline V gene. The J segment lost 5 bases and the V segment lost 4 bases, leaving 4 bases of the junction unmatched. For the CDR3, the DNA is TGCGCCAGCAGCCTCCGGACTAGCGGGAACAATGAGCAGTTCTTC. Encoded protein: CASSLRTSGNNEQFF.

The chain carries TRBV28 and TRBJ2-2, with D possibly called TRBD1 or TRBD2 (6 bases each). The CDR3 runs to 16 residues. Per the germline V gene, CDR1 is MDHEN and CDR2 is SYDVKM. Deletions cut 4 bases from V and 1 base from J, with 13 bases between. The CDR3: CASSSWGARNTGELFF. The CDR3 DNA reads TGTGCCAGCAGTTCCTGGGGGGCCAGGAACACCGGGGAGCTGTTTTTT. The entire variable domain, with the rest obtained from reference TRBV28 and TRBJ2-2, is as follows: DVKVTQSSRYLVKRTGEKVFLECVQDMDHENMFWYRQDPGLGLRLIYFSYDVKMKEKGDIPEGYSVSREKKERFSLILESASTNQTSMYLCASSSWGARNTGELFFGEGSRLTVL.